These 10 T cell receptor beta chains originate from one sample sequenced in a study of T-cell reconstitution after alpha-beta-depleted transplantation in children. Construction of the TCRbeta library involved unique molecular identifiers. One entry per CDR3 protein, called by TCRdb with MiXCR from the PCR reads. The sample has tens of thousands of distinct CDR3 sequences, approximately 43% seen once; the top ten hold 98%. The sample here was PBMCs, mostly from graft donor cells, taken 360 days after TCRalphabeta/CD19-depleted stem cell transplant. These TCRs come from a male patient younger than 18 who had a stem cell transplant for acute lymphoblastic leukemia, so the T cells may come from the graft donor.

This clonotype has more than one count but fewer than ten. CDR3 amino acids: CASTPRGWETQYF. As DNA, the CDR3 is TGTGCCAGCACCCCCCGGGGGTGGGAGACCCAGTACTTC. V is TRBV12-3 or TRBV12-4 and J is TRBJ2-5, with D possibly being TRBD2 (6 bases). The CDR3 contains 13 residues. Trimming left V 7 bases short and J 5 bases short, with 14 bases between.

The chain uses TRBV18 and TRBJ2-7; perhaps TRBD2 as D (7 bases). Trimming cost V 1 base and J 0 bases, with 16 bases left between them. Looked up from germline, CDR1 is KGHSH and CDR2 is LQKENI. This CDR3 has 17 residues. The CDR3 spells CASSPRFAGAVSYEQYF. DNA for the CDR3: TGTGCCAGCTCACCACGTTTCGCGGGGGCCGTCTCCTACGAGCAGTACTTC.

The CDR3 sequence: CASSRWDRGTTEAFF. DNA for the CDR3: TGCGCCAGCAGCCGCTGGGACAGGGGAACCACTGAAGCTTTCTTT. The chain uses TRBV5-1 and TRBJ1-1; TRBD1 agrees at 10 bases. Germline values: CDR1 SGHRS, CDR2 YFSETQ. The V and J ends lost 4 bases and 4 bases, in that order; junction bases with no gene match: 7. This CDR3 comprises 15 residues.

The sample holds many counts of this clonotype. The CDR3, as DNA: TGCGCCAGCAGTGTGAGGACCCAGGGTGAACATTGTCGATACTTC. It codes for CASSVRTQGEHCRYF. The rearrangement uses TRBV10-1 and TRBJ2-7, with D maybe TRBD1 (5 bases). The CDR3 extends over 15 amino acids. Germline-derived CDR1 and CDR2 are WNHNN and SYGVQD (reference sequence). V shed 4 bases and J shed 13 bases, with 26 bases lying between them.

CDR3 in DNA: TGTGCCAGCAGTTTTACCGGTGACAATGAGCAGTTCTTC. Translation gives CASSFTGDNEQFF. This chain links TRBV12-3 or TRBV12-4 with TRBJ2-1, with D uncertain. The CDR3 length is 13 residues. Between the trimmed V and J ends, which lost 3 bases and 5 bases, there was a span of 8 bases.

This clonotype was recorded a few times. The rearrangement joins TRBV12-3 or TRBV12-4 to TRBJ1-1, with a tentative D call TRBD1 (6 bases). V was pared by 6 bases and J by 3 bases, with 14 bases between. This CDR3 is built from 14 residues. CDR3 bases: TGTGCCAGCAGACACGACAGGTGGGACACTGAAGCTTTCTTT. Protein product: CASRHDRWDTEAFF.

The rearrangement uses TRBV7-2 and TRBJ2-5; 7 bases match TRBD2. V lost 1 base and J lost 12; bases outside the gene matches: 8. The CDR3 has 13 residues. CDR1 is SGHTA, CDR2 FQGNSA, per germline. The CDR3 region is CASSLVTSDPEYF. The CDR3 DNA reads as TGTGCCAGCAGCTTAGTAACTAGCGACCCCGAGTACTTC.

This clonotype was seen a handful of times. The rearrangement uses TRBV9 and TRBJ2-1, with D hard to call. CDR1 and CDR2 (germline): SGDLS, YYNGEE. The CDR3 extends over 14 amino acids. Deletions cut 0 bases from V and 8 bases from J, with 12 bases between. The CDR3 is CASSVGNLGYEQFF. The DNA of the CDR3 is TGTGCCAGCAGCGTAGGTAACCTAGGCTATGAGCAGTTCTTC.

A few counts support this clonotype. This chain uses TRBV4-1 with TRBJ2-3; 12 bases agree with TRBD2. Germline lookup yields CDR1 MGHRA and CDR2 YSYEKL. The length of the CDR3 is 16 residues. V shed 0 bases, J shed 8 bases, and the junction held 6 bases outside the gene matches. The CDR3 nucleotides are TGCGCCAGCAGCCAAGATGAACTAGCGGGAGGAGGTACGCAGTATTTT. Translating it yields CASSQDELAGGGTQYF.

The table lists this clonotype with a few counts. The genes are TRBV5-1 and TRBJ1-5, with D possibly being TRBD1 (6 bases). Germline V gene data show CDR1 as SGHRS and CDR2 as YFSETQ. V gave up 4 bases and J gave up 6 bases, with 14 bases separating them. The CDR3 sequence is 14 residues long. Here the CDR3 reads CASSTTGRGQPQHF. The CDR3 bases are TGCGCCAGCAGCACCACAGGGCGAGGTCAGCCCCAGCATTTT.